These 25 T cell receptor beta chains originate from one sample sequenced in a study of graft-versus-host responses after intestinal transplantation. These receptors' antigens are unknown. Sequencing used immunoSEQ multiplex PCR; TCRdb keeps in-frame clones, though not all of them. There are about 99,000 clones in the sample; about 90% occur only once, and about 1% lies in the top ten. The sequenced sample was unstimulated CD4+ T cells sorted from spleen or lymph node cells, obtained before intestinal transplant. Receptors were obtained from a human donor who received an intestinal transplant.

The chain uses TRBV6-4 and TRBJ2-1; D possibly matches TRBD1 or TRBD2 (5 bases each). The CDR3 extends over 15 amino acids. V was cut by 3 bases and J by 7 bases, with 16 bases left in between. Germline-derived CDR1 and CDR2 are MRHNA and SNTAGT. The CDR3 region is CASSEKGLAWNEQFF. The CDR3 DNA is TGTGCCAGCAGTGAGAAGGGGTTAGCGTGGAATGAGCAGTTCTTC.

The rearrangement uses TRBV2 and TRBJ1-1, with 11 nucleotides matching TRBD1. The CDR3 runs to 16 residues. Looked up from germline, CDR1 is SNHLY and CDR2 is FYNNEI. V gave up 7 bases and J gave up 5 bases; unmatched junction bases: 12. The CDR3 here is CASKRTGGEVGTEAFF. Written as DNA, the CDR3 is TGTGCCAGCAAAAGGACAGGGGGCGAAGTCGGGACTGAAGCTTTCTTT.

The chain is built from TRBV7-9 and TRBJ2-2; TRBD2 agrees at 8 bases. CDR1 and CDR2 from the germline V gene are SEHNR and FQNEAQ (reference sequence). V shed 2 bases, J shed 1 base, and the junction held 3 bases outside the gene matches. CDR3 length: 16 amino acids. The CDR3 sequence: CASSLKAGVNTGELFF. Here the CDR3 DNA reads TGTGCCAGCAGCTTAAAAGCGGGGGTGAACACCGGGGAGCTGTTTTTT.

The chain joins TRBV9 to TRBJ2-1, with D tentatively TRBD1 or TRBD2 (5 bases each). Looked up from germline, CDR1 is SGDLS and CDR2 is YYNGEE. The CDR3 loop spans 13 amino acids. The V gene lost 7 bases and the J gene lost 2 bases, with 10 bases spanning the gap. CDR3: CASGWGTYNEQFF. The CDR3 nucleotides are TGTGCCAGCGGTTGGGGGACCTACAATGAGCAGTTCTTC.

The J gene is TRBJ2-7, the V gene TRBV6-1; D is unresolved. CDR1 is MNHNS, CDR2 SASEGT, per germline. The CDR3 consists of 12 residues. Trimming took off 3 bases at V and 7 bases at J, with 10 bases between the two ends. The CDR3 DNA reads TGTGCCAGCAGTGATAAGAGGCGAGAGCAGTACTTC. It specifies CASSDKRREQYF.

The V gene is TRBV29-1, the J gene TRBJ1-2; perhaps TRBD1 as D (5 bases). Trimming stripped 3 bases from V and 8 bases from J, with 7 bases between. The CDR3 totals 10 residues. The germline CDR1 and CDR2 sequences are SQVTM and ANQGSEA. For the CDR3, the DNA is TGCAGCGTTGACAGGGCCGGCTACACCTTC. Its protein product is CSVDRAGYTF.

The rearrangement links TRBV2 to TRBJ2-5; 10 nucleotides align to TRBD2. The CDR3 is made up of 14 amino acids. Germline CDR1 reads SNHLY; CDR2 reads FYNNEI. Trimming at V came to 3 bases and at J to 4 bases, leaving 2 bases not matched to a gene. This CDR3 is CASSEPSGRETQYF. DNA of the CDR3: TGTGCCAGCAGTGAGCCTAGCGGGAGAGAGACCCAGTACTTC.

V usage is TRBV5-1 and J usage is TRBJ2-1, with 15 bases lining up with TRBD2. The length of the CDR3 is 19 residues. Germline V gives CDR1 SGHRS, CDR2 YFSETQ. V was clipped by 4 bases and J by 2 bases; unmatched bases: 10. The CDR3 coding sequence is TGCGCCAGCAGCGGACCGGGACTAGCGGGGGGCGAGACCTACAATGAGCAGTTCTTC. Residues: CASSGPGLAGGETYNEQFF.

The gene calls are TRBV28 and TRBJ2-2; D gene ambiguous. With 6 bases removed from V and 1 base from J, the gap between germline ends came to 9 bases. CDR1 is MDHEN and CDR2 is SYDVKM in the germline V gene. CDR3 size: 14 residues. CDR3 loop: CASSSPGNTGELFF. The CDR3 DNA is TGTGCCAGCAGCTCTCCAGGGAACACCGGGGAGCTGTTTTTT.

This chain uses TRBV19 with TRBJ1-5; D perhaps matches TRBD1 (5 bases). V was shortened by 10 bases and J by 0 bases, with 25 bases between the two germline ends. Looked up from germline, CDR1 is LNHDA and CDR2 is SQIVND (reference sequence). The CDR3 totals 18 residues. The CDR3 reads CATQLESTGGYSNQPQHF. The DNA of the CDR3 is TGTGCCACTCAACTTGAATCAACTGGGGGGTATAGCAATCAGCCCCAGCATTTT.

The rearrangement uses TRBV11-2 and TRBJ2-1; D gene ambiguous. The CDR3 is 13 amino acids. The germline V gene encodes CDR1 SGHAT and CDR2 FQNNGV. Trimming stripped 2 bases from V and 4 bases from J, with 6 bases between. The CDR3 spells CASSLSRYNEQFF. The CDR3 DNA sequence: TGTGCCAGCAGCTTAAGCCGTTACAATGAGCAGTTCTTC. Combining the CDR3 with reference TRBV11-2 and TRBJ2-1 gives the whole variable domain EAGVAQSPRYKIIEKRQSVAFWCNPISGHATLYWYQQILGQGPKLLIQFQNNGVVDDSQLPKDRFSAERLKGVDSTLKIQPAKLEDSAVYLCASSLSRYNEQFFGPGTRLTVL.

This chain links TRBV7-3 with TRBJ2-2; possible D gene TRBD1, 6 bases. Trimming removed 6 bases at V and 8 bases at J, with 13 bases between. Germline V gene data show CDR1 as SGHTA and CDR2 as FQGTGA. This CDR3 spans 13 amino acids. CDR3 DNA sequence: TGTGCCAGCAGTTCACAGGGATCAGGGGAGCTGTTTTTT. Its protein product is CASSSQGSGELFF.

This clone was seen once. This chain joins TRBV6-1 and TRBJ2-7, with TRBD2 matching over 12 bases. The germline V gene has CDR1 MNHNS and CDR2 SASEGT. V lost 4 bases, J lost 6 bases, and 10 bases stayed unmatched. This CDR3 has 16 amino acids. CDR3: CASSVGILAGGREQYF. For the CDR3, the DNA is TGTGCCAGCAGTGTGGGAATACTAGCGGGAGGTCGCGAGCAGTACTTC.

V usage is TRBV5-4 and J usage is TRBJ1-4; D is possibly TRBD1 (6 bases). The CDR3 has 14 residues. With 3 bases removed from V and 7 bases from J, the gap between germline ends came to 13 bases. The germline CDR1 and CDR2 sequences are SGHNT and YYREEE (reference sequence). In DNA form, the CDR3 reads TGTGCCAGCAGCTCCGGGACAAGGAGTGAAAAACTGTTTTTT. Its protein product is CASSSGTRSEKLFF.

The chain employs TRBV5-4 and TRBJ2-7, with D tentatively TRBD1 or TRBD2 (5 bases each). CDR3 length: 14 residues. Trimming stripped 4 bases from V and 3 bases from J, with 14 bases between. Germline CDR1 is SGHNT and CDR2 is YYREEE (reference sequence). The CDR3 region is CASSHRRNDYEQYF. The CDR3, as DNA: TGTGCCAGCAGCCACAGGAGGAATGACTACGAGCAGTACTTC. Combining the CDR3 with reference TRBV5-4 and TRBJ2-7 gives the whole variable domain ETGVTQSPTHLIKTRGQQVTLRCSSQSGHNTVSWYQQALGQGPQFIFQYYREEENGRGNFPPRFSGLQFPNYSSELNVNALELDDSALYLCASSHRRNDYEQYFGPGTRLTVT.

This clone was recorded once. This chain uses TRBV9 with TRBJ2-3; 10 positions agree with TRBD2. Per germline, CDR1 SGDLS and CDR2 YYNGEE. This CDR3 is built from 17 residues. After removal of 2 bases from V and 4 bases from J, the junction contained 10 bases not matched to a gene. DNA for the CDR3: TGTGCCAGCAGCGTTCCCCGGAAAAGCGGGGGGGCAGATACGCAGTATTTT. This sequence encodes CASSVPRKSGGADTQYF.

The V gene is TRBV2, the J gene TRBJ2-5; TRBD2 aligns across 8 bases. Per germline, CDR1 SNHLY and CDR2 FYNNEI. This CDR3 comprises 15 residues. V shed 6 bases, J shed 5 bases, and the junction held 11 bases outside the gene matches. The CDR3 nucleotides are TGTGCCAGCAGCACTAGGCTAGCGGGCGAGGAGACCCAGTACTTC. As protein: CASSTRLAGEETQYF.

The CDR3 sequence: CASSQASVGEQYF. CDR3 sequence (DNA): TGCGCCAGCAGCCAGGCCTCGGTAGGCGAGCAGTACTTC. J is TRBJ2-7 and V is TRBV4-1, with D unresolved. The CDR3 contains 13 residues. The V and J ends lost 3 bases and 6 bases respectively, with 12 bases between them. The V gene's germline CDR1 is MGHRA and CDR2 YSYEKL.

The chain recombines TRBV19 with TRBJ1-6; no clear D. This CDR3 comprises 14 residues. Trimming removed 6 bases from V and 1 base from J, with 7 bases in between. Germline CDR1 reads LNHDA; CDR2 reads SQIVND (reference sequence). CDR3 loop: CASSRGSYNSPLHF. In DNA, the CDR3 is TGTGCCAGTAGCAGAGGGTCCTATAATTCACCCCTCCACTTT.

The chain's CDR3 is CASSLGRRQAYGYTF. DNA for the CDR3: TGCGCCAGCAGCTTGGGTAGGCGGCAGGCCTATGGCTACACCTTC. The V call is TRBV5-1, the J call TRBJ1-2, with D uncertain. The germline V gene encodes CDR1 SGHRS and CDR2 YFSETQ. This CDR3 contains 15 residues. The V gene lost 0 bases and the J gene lost 4 bases, with 13 bases spanning the gap.

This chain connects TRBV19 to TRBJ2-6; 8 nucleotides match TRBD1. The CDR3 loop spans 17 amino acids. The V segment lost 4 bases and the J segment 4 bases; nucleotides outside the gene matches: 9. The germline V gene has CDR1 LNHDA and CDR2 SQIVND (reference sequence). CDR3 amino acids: CASSKHDRGRGANVLTF. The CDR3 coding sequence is TGTGCCAGTAGTAAACATGACAGGGGAAGAGGGGCCAACGTCCTGACTTTC.

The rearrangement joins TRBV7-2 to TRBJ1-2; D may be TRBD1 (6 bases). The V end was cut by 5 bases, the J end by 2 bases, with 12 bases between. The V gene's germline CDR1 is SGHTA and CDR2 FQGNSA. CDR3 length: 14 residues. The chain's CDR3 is CASSTTTGNYGYTF. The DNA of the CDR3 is TGTGCCAGCAGCACCACCACAGGGAACTATGGCTACACCTTC.

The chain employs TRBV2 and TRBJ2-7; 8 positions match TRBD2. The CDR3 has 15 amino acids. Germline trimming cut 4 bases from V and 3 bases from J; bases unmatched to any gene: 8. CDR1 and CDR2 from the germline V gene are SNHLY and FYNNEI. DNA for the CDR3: TGTGCCAGCAGTGTACGTGCGGGGGGCCACTACGAGCAGTACTTC. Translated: CASSVRAGGHYEQYF.

The DNA for the CDR3 is TGTGCCAGCAGTTTGATTGGGGAGGCTCGGCCCCAGCATTTT. Residues: CASSLIGEARPQHF. The chain joins TRBV28 to TRBJ1-5; unclear D gene. With 3 bases removed from V and 9 bases from J, the gap between germline ends came to 15 bases. CDR3 length: 14 residues. The germline CDR1 and CDR2 sequences are MDHEN and SYDVKM. The full variable domain, in which reference TRBV28 and TRBJ1-5 provide the parts outside the CDR3, is DVKVTQSSRYLVKRTGEKVFLECVQDMDHENMFWYRQDPGLGLRLIYFSYDVKMKEKGDIPEGYSVSREKKERFSLILESASTNQTSMYLCASSLIGEARPQHFGDGTRLSIL.

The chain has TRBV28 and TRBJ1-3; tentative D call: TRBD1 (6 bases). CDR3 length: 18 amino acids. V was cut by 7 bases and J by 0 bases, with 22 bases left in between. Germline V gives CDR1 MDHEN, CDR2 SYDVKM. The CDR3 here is CASTVGGFGVRSGNTIYF. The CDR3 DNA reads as TGTGCCAGCACCGTAGGGGGGTTCGGGGTCCGCTCTGGAAACACCATATATTTT.